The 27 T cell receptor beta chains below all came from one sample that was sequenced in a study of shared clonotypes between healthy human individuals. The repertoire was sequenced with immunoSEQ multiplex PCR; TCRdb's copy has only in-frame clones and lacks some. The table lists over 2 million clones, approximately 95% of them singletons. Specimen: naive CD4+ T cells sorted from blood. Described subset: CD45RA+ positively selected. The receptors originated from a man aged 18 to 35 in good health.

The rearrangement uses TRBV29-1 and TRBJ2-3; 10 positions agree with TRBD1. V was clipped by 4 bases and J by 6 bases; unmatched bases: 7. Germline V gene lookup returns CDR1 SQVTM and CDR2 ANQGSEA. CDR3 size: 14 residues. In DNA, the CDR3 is TGCAGCGTTGGATGGGGACAGGGGCGGGATACGCAGTATTTT. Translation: CSVGWGQGRDTQYF.

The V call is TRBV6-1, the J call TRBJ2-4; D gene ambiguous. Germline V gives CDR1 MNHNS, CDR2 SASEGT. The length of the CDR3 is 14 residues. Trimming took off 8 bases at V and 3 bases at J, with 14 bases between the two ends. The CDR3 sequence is CASVQRVDKNIQYF. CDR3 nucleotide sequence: TGTGCCAGCGTCCAAAGGGTTGACAAAAACATTCAGTACTTC.

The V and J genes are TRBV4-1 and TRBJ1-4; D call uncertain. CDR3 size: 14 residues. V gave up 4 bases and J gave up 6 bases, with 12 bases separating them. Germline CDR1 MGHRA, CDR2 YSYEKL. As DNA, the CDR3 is TGCGCCAGCAGCCTAATACTAGCCGATGAAAAACTGTTTTTT. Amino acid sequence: CASSLILADEKLFF.

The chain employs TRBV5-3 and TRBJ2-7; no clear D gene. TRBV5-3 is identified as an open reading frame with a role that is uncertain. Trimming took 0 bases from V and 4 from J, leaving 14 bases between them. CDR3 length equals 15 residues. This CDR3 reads CARSLVAVKLYEQYF. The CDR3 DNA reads TGTGCCAGAAGCTTGGTAGCAGTAAAGCTATACGAGCAGTACTTC.

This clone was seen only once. In DNA, the CDR3 is TGTGCCAGCAGTGAATTGCGGCGGGGTAACACTGAAGCTTTCTTT. It yields the protein CASSELRRGNTEAFF. The genes are TRBV2 and TRBJ1-1; D is uncertain. Germline V lookup: CDR1 SNHLY, CDR2 FYNNEI. CDR3 size: 15 residues. V was cut by 2 bases and J by 2 bases, with 12 bases left in between.

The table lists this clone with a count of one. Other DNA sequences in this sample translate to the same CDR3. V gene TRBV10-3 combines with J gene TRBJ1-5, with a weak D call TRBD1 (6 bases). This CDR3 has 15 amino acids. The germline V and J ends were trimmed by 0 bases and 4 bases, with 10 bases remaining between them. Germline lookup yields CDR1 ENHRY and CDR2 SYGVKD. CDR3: CAISESGGANQPQHF. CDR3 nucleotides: TGTGCCATCAGTGAGTCGGGGGGGGCTAATCAGCCCCAGCATTTT.

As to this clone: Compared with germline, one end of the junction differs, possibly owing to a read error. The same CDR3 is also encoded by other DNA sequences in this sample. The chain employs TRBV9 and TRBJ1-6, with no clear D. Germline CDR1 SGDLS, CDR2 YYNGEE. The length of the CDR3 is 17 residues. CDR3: CASSAQPSADSFSPLHF. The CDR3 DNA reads TGCGCCAGCAGCGCCCAACCCAGCGCAGACTCCTTCTCACCCCTCCACTTT.

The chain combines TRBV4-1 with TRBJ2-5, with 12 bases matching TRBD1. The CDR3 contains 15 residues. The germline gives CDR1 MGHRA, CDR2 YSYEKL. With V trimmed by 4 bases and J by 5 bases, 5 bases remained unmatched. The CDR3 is CASSRGTGGGETQYF. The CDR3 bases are TGCGCCAGCAGCCGAGGGACAGGGGGCGGGGAGACCCAGTACTTC.

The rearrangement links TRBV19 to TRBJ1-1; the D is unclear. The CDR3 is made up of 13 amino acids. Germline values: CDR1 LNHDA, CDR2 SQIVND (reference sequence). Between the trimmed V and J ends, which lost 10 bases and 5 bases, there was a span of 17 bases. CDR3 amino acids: CATIDWVGTEAFF. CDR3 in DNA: TGTGCCACCATAGACTGGGTTGGGACTGAAGCTTTCTTT. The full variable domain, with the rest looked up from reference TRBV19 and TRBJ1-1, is DGGITQSPKYLFRKEGQNVTLSCEQNLNHDAMYWYRQDPGQGLRLIYYSQIVNDFQKGDIAEGYSVSREKKESFPLTVTSAQKNPTAFYLCATIDWVGTEAFFGQGTRLTVV.

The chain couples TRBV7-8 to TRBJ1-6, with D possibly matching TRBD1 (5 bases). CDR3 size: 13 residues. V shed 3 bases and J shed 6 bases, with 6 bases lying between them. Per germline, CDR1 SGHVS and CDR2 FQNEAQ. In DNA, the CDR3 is TGTGCCAGCAGCTTTCAGGGTAATTCACCCCTCCACTTT. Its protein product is CASSFQGNSPLHF. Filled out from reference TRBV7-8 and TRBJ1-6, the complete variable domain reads GAGVSQSPRYKVAKRGQDVALRCDPISGHVSLFWYQQALGQGPEFLTYFQNEAQLDKSGLPSDRFFAERPEGSVSTLKIQRTQQEDSAVYLCASSFQGNSPLHFGNGTRLTVT.

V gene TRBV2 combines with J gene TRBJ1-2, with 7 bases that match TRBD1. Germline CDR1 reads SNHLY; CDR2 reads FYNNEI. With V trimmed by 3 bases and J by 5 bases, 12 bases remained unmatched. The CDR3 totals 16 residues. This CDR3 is CASSERNFGTAYGYTF. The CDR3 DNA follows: TGTGCCAGCAGTGAGAGAAACTTCGGGACAGCGTATGGCTACACCTTC. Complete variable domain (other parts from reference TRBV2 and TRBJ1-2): EPEVTQTPSHQVTQMGQEVILRCVPISNHLYFYWYRQILGQKVEFLVSFYNNEISEKSEIFDDQFSVERPDGSNFTLKIRSTKLEDSAMYFCASSERNFGTAYGYTFGSGTRLTVV.

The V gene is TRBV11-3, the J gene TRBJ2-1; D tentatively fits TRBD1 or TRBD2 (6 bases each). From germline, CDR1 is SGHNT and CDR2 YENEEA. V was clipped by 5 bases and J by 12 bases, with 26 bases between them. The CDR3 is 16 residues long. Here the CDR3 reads CASSPDGTGGGKGQFF. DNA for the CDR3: TGTGCCAGCAGCCCTGACGGAACAGGAGGGGGAAAGGGGCAGTTCTTC.

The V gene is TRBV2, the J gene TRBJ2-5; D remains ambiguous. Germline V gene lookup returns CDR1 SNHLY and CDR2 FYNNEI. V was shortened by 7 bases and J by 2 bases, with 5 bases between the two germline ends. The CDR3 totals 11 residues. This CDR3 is CASMIQETQYF. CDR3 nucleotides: TGTGCCAGCATGATTCAAGAGACCCAGTACTTC.

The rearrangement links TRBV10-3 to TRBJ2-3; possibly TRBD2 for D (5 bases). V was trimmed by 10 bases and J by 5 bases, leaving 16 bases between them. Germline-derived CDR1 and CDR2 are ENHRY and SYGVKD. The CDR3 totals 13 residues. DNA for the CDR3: TGTGCCAACCGAGGAAGGGCGGGAGATACGCAGTATTTT. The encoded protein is CANRGRAGDTQYF.

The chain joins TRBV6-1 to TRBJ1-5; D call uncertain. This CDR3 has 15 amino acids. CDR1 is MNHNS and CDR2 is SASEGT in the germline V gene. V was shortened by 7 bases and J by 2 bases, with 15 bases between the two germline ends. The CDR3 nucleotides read TGTGCCAGCATTTCAAGCAGTCCCGGCAATCAGCCCCAGCATTTT. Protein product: CASISSSPGNQPQHF.

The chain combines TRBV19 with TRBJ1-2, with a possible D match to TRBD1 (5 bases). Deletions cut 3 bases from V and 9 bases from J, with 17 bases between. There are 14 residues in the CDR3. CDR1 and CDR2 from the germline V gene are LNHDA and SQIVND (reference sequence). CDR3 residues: CASSMVGAGYSYTF. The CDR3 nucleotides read TGTGCCAGTAGTATGGTCGGGGCTGGTTATAGCTACACCTTC. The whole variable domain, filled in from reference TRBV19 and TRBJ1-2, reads DGGITQSPKYLFRKEGQNVTLSCEQNLNHDAMYWYRQDPGQGLRLIYYSQIVNDFQKGDIAEGYSVSREKKESFPLTVTSAQKNPTAFYLCASSMVGAGYSYTFGSGTRLTVV.

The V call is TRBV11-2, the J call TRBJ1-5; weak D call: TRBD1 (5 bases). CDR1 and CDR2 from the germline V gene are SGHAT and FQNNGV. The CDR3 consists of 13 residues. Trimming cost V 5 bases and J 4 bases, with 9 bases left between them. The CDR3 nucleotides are TGTGCCAGCAGCCCGGGACCGAATCAGCCCCAGCATTTT. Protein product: CASSPGPNQPQHF.

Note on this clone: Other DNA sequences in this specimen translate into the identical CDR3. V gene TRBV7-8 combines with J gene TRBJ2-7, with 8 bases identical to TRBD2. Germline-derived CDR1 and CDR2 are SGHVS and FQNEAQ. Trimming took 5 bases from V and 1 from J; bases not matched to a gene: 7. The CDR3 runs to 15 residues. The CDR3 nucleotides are TGTGCCAGCAGCCTTACCAGCGGGGGATCCTACGAGCAGTACTTC. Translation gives CASSLTSGGSYEQYF.

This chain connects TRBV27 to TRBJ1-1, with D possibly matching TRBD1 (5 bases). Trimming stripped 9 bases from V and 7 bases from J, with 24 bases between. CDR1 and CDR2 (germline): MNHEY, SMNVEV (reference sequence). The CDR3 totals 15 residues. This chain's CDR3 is CASHPRAPPGGEAFF. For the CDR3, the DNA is TGTGCCAGTCACCCCAGGGCCCCGCCGGGGGGTGAAGCTTTCTTT.

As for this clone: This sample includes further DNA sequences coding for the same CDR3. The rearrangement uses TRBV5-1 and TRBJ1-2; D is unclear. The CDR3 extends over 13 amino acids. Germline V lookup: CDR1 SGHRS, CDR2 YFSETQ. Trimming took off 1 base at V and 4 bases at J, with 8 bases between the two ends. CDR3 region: CASSLTGSYGYTF. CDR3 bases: TGCGCCAGCAGCTTGACTGGGAGCTATGGCTACACCTTC.

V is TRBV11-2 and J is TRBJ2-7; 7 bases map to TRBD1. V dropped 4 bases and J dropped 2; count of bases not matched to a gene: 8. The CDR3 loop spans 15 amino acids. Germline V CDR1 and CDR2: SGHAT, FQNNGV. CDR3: CASSSGQGVTYEQYF. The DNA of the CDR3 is TGTGCCAGCAGCTCTGGGCAGGGGGTGACCTACGAGCAGTACTTC.

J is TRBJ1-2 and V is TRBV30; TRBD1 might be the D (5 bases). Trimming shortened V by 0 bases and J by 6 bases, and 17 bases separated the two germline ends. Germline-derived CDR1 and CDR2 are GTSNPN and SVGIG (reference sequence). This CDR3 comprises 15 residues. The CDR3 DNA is TGTGCCTGGAGTGTATTAAGCTGGGGGTCGGATGGCTACACCTTC. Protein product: CAWSVLSWGSDGYTF.

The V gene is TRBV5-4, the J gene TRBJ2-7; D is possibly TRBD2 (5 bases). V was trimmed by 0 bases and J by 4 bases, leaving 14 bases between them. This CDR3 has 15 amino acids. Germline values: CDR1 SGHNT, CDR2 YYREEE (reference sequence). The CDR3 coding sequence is TGTGCCAGCAGCTTGGAGTCTCAGAGGGTGTACGAGCAGTACTTC. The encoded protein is CASSLESQRVYEQYF.

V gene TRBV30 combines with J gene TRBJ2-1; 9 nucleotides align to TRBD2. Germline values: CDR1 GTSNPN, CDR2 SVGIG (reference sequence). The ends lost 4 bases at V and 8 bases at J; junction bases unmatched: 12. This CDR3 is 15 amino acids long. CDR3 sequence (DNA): TGTGCCTGGATTAAGGTTGCGGGAGGGGGGTATGAGCAGTTCTTC. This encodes CAWIKVAGGGYEQFF.

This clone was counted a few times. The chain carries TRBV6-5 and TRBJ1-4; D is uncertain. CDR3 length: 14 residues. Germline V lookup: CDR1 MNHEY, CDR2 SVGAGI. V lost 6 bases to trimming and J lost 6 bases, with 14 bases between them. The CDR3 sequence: CASRYRVRDEKLFF. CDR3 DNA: TGTGCCAGCAGATACCGGGTTCGAGATGAAAAACTGTTTTTT.

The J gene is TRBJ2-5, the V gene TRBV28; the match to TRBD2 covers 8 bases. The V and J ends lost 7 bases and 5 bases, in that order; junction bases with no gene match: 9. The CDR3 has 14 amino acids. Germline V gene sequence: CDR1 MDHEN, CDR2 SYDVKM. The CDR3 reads CASTLAGGRETQYF. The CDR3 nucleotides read TGTGCCAGCACACTGGCGGGGGGTCGGGAGACCCAGTACTTC.

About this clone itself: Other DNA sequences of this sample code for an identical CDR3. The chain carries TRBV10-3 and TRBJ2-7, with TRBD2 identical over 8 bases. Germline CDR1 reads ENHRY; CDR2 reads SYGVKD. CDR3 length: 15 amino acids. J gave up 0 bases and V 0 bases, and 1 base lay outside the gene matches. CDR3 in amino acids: CAISESSGSSYEQYF. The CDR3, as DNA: TGTGCCATCAGTGAGTCCAGCGGGAGCTCCTACGAGCAGTACTTC.